This T cell receptor (beta chain) was obtained from a study of blood T cell repertoires in COVID-19. Clones were read by immunoSEQ multiplex PCR, and TCRdb kept only the in-frame ones, dropping some. The sample includes roughly 48,000 clones, 85% to 90% of them seen just once. The CDR3 runs to 16 residues. Trimming at V came to 1 base and at J to 5 bases, leaving 4 bases not matched to a gene. Germline-derived CDR1 and CDR2 are SEHNR and FQNEAQ (reference sequence). This rearrangement joins TRBV7-9 to TRBJ2-2, with TRBD2 matching over 10 bases. The clonotype comes from a human donor in a cohort sampled during active COVID-19. Sequences were obtained from peripheral blood. CDR3 protein: CASSLVAGGSTGELFF. CDR3 sequence (DNA): TGTGCCAGCAGCTTAGTAGCGGGGGGCTCGACCGGGGAGCTGTTTTTT.